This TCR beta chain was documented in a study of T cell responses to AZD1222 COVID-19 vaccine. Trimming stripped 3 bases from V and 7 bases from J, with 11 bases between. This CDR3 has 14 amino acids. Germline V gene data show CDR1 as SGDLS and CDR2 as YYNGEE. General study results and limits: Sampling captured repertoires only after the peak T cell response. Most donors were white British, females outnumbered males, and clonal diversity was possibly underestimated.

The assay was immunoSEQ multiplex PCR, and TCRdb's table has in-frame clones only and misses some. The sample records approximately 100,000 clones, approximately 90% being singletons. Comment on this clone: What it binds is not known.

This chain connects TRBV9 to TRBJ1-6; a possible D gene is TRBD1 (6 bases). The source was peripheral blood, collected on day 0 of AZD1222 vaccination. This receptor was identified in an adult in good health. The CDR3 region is CASSESGENSPLHF. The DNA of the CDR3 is TGTGCCAGCAGCGAATCAGGGGAGAATTCACCCCTCCACTTT.